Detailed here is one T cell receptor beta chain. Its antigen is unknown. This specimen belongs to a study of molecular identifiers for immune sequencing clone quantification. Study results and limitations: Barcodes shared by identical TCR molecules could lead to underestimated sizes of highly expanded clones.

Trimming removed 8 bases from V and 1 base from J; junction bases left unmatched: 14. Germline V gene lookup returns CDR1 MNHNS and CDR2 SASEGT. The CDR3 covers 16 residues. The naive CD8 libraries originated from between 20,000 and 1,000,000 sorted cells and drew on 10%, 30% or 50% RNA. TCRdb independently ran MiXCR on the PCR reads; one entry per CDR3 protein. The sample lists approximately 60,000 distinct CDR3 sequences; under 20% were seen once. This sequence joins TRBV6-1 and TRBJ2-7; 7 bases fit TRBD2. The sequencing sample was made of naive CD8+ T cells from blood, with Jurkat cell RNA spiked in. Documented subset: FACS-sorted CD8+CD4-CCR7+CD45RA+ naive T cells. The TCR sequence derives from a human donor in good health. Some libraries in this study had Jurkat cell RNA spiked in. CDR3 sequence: CASGPHTSAGSYEQYF. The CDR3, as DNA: TGTGCCAGCGGGCCTCACACTAGCGCAGGGTCCTACGAGCAGTACTTC.